This is a list of T cell receptor beta chains from one sample in a study of T cell responses to AZD1222 COVID-19 vaccine. The protocol was immunoSEQ multiplex PCR, while the TCRdb copy is restricted to in-frame clones and leaves out a portion. The sample yields roughly 150,000 clones, 80% to 95% seen once. Sequenced material: peripheral blood, taken on day 0 of AZD1222 vaccination. The receptors were gathered from an adult in good health. CDR3s include the opening cysteine and the closing phenylalanine or tryptophan. The D gene is left open where the match is weak. Clone sizes are given selectively: once, few, many, or a class where the clone is expanded.

J | V | D | size | DNA | CDR3
TRBJ2-1 | TRBV11-2 | TRBD2 | . | TGTGCCAGCAGCTCACCGGTTGGACTAGCGGGAGGGCCCCACAATGAGCAGTTCTTC | CASSSPVGLAGGPHNEQFF
TRBJ1-6 | TRBV3-1/TRBV3-2 | . | . | TGTGCCAGCAGCCAACTTTCACAGTATAATTCACCCCTCCACTTT | CASSQLSQYNSPLHF
TRBJ2-2 | TRBV2 | . | . | TGTGCCAGCACTCCTTCAGGGTGGGACGGGGAGCTGTTTTTT | CASTPSGWDGELFF
TRBJ2-2 | TRBV19 | TRBD2 | . | TGTGCCGGCAGCCGGACTAGCGGGGTAGGGGAGCTGTTTTTT | CAGSRTSGVGELFF
TRBJ2-7 | TRBV4-1 | TRBD1 | . | TGCGCCAGCAGCCATGACACAGGGGTGGGCGAGCAGTACTTC | CASSHDTGVGEQYF
TRBJ2-2 | TRBV6-4 | TRBD2 | . | TGTGCCAGCAGCGCCGGGACTAGCGGCACCGGGGAGCTGTTTTTT | CASSAGTSGTGELFF
TRBJ1-2 | TRBV10-2 | TRBD1 | . | TGCGCCAGCAGCCCGGGACAGGGGAACTATGGCTACACCTTC | CASSPGQGNYGYTF
TRBJ1-6 | TRBV30 | . | once | TGTGCCTGGAGTGTATGGGGGGATTCACCCCTCCACTTT | CAWSVWGDSPLHF
TRBJ1-1 | TRBV19 | . | . | TGTGCCAGTAGTCGAATCTTGAACACTGAAGCTTTCTTT | CASSRILNTEAFF
TRBJ1-6 | TRBV30 | . | few | TGTGCCTGGAGTGGGGGGGATTCACCCCTCCACTTT | CAWSGGDSPLHF
TRBJ1-1 | TRBV7-9 | . | . | TGTGCCAGCAGTGACATTGTAGCTTTCTTT | CASSDIVAFF
TRBJ2-7 | TRBV5-1 | TRBD2 | . | TGCGCCAGCAGCTTGGAGGCCGCGGGAGGGGGGGAGCAGTACTTC | CASSLEAAGGGEQYF
TRBJ1-3 | TRBV7-7 | TRBD1 | once | TGTGCCAGCAGCGAACAGCCAGGGGGCTCTGGAAACACCATATATTTT | CASSEQPGGSGNTIYF
TRBJ2-7 | TRBV6-2/TRBV6-3 | . | . | TGTGCCAGCAGTTACCCTGGAGACCCTGGACAAGCCCCCATCCTCTACGAGCAGTACTTC | CASSYPGDPGQAPILYEQYF
TRBJ1-1 | TRBV11-1 | . | . | TGTGCCAGCAGCTTATTTAAGTCGTCGGTCACTGAAGCTTTCTTT | CASSLFKSSVTEAFF
TRBJ2-2 | TRBV7-9 | . | . | TGTGCCAGCAGCTCCCGCATCGCGACTAGTAGGGGGCCCGGGGAGCTGTTTTTT | CASSSRIATSRGPGELFF
TRBJ1-6 | TRBV10-3 | TRBD1 | . | TGTGCCACGAAGAGAACAGGGGATGGTTCCTATAATTCACCCCTCCACTTT | CATKRTGDGSYNSPLHF
TRBJ2-5 | TRBV4-2 | TRBD2 | . | TGTGCCAGCAGTCTCGGGAGGGCCGAAGAGACCCAGTACTTC | CASSLGRAEETQYF
TRBJ1-5 | TRBV10-3 | . | . | TGTGCCATCAGTTACACTTTGAGCAATCAGCCCCAGCATTTT | CAISYTLSNQPQHF
TRBJ1-2 | TRBV9 | TRBD1 | . | TGTGCCAGCAGCGAGGGGGACAGGGGGCGCCGAGGAAACTATGGCTACACCTTC | CASSEGDRGRRGNYGYTF
TRBJ2-7 | TRBV7-8 | TRBD1 | . | TGTGCCAGCAGCTCCCAAACAGGGGCCGCCTTGGGCGAGCAGTACTTC | CASSSQTGAALGEQYF
TRBJ1-2 | TRBV13 | . | . | TGTGCCAGCAGCTCCGATTCCGGCCCGGGGGGCTACACCTTC | CASSSDSGPGGYTF
TRBJ2-3 | TRBV4-2 | . | . | TGTGCCAGCAGCCCCCCTGTCGCGGGGAGCCTCACAGATACGCAGTATTTT | CASSPPVAGSLTDTQYF
TRBJ2-7 | TRBV7-9 | . | . | TGTGCCAGCGAATATCCGGGCCTCTACGAGCAGTACTTC | CASEYPGLYEQYF
TRBJ1-6 | TRBV3-1/TRBV3-2 | . | . | TGTGCCAGCAGCCGGGAGGAATCCCTCCACTTT | CASSREESLHF
TRBJ1-1 | TRBV28 | . | . | TGTGCCTCCTACTGGGGGACGAACACTGAAGCTTTCTTT | CASYWGTNTEAFF
TRBJ2-3 | TRBV5-1 | . | . | TGCGCCAGCACCCCGACCGGGACCGAGGGGGATACGCAGTATTTT | CASTPTGTEGDTQYF
TRBJ2-5 | TRBV6-5 | . | . | TGTGCCAGCAGTTACTCGGGCGGTCGTACGGAGACCCAGTACTTC | CASSYSGGRTETQYF
TRBJ1-1 | TRBV5-3 | . | . | TGTGCCAGAAGCTTGACCCTGGACAGCCACACTGAAGCTTTCTTT | CARSLTLDSHTEAFF
TRBJ2-7 | TRBV27 | TRBD2 | . | TGTGCCAGCAGTAGAGCGGGAGCGGGCTACGAGCAGTACTTC | CASSRAGAGYEQYF
TRBJ2-3 | TRBV15 | . | . | TGTGCCACCAGCAGAGAGCCAGGGTGGGATACGCAGTATTTT | CATSREPGWDTQYF
TRBJ2-2 | TRBV7-2 | . | . | TGTGCCAGCAGCCCTCCGGGACAAACCACCGGGGAGCTGTTTTTT | CASSPPGQTTGELFF
TRBJ2-7 | TRBV4-2 | TRBD2 | . | TGTGCCAGCAGCCAAGGGGGGGAGGGTATCTACGAGCAGTACTTC | CASSQGGEGIYEQYF
TRBJ2-1 | TRBV3-1/TRBV3-2 | TRBD2 | once | TGTGCCAGCAGCCAAGGCGGGGGGGCCATTTTCGATGAGCAGTTCTTC | CASSQGGGAIFDEQFF